These 17 T cell receptor beta chains originate from one sample sequenced in a study of identical twins. TCRdb re-called the 5' RACE reads with MiXCR, one entry per CDR3 protein. The sample carries roughly 720,000 distinct CDR3 sequences, 15% to 20% recorded once. These data were also filed under a second study, of T cells expressing NK-cell markers.

Sequenced material: PBMCs. The receptor set was obtained from a woman aged 18-35 years in good health.

V and J are TRBV7-2 and TRBJ1-1; D possibly corresponds to TRBD1 (5 bases). In germline, CDR1 is SGHTA, CDR2 FQGNSA. This CDR3 comprises 13 residues. Trimming took off 5 bases at V and 7 bases at J, with 14 bases between the two ends. CDR3: CASSPHRLDEAFF. DNA for the CDR3: TGTGCCAGCAGCCCTCACAGGCTTGATGAAGCTTTCTTT.

This clonotype appeared once. The V and J genes are TRBV10-1 and TRBJ2-1; 9 positions agree with TRBD2. Germline CDR1 and CDR2: WNHNN and SYGVQD (reference sequence). V shed 8 bases, J shed 9 bases, and the junction held 8 bases outside the gene matches. The CDR3 contains 13 residues. The CDR3 loop reads CASGGGGVSEQFF. Here the CDR3 DNA reads TGCGCCAGCGGGGGCGGGGGGGTCAGTGAGCAGTTCTTC.

This chain links TRBV12-3 or TRBV12-4 with TRBJ2-2, with D maybe TRBD2 (5 bases). CDR3 length equals 14 residues. V lost 6 bases and J 6 bases, leaving 14 bases between the germline ends. As DNA, the CDR3 is TGTGCCAGCAGCCCCTCTACTAGTTCCGGGGAGCTGTTTTTT. It specifies CASSPSTSSGELFF.

This clonotype was counted a few times. The chain couples TRBV7-2 to TRBJ2-5; no clear D gene. Per germline, CDR1 SGHTA and CDR2 FQGNSA. V was pared by 7 bases and J by 3 bases, with 12 bases between. There are 13 residues in the CDR3. The CDR3 here is CASITEAEETQYF. The CDR3 DNA is TGTGCCAGCATTACTGAGGCGGAAGAGACCCAGTACTTC.

This clonotype was detected only a few times. The CDR3 protein is CASSLWGGNEQYF. CDR3 nucleotides: TGTGCCAGCAGCCTCTGGGGAGGGAACGAGCAGTACTTC. The chain couples TRBV7-9 to TRBJ2-7, with 7 positions matching TRBD2. Germline V gene data show CDR1 as SEHNR and CDR2 as FQNEAQ (reference sequence). J was trimmed by 5 bases and V by 5 bases; bases with no gene match: 6. This CDR3 comprises 13 residues.

V and J are TRBV6-1 and TRBJ1-6; TRBD1 matches at 9 bases. The V and J ends lost 4 bases and 9 bases, in that order; junction bases with no gene match: 4. This CDR3 is built from 14 residues. CDR1 and CDR2 (germline): MNHNS, SASEGT. The CDR3 protein is CASSVGDRVSPLHF. In DNA, the CDR3 is TGTGCCAGCAGTGTAGGGGACAGGGTTTCACCCCTCCACTTT.

J is TRBJ2-7 and V is TRBV11-2; the match to TRBD2 covers 9 bases. The CDR3 runs 15 residues. CDR1 is SGHAT and CDR2 is FQNNGV in the germline V gene. Trimming removed 7 bases from V and 5 bases from J; junction bases left unmatched: 12. The CDR3 coding sequence is TGTGCCAGCAAGCTCGGGAGCGGGAGGCCCGACGAGCAGTACTTC. Translation gives CASKLGSGRPDEQYF.

This clonotype has just a few counts. The chain combines TRBV20-1 with TRBJ2-7; tentative D call: TRBD2 (5 bases). Looked up from germline, CDR1 is DFQATT and CDR2 is SNEGSKA (reference sequence). CDR3 length equals 15 residues. The V and J ends lost 5 bases and 1 base respectively, with 18 bases between them. The CDR3 DNA is TGCAGTGCTCCAGCGGACGGGGTGCGGTCCTACGAGCAGTACTTC. Translation gives CSAPADGVRSYEQYF.

This chain uses TRBV30 with TRBJ1-3; no clear D. Between the trimmed V and J ends, which lost 5 bases and 0 bases, there was a span of 14 bases. The CDR3 is made up of 15 amino acids. Per germline, CDR1 GTSNPN and CDR2 SVGIG (reference sequence). CDR3 protein: CAWDPHDLSGNTIYF. As DNA, the CDR3 is TGTGCCTGGGACCCGCATGATCTCTCTGGAAACACCATATATTTT. The full variable domain, its missing parts supplied by reference TRBV30 and TRBJ1-3, is SQTIHQWPATLVQPVGSPLSLECTVEGTSNPNLYWYRQAAGRGLQLLFYSVGIGQISSEVPQNLSASRPQDRQFILSSKKLLLSDSGFYLCAWDPHDLSGNTIYFGEGSWLTVV.

The chain joins TRBV11-2 to TRBJ2-5; perhaps TRBD2 as D (7 bases). The CDR3 length is 15 residues. Per germline, CDR1 SGHAT and CDR2 FQNNGV. Deletions cut 4 bases from V and 5 bases from J, with 17 bases between. This CDR3 is CASSSEGGDWETQYF. CDR3 bases: TGTGCCAGCAGCTCGGAGGGGGGGGATTGGGAGACCCAGTACTTC.

This chain links TRBV18 with TRBJ2-3; unclear D gene. Germline CDR1 is KGHSH and CDR2 is LQKENI. Trimming left V 0 bases short and J 0 bases short, with 10 bases between. The CDR3 extends over 16 amino acids. The CDR3 loop is CASSPPGLISTDTQYF. Written as DNA, the CDR3 is TGTGCCAGCTCACCACCCGGGCTCATTAGCACAGATACGCAGTATTTT. The full variable domain, its missing parts supplied by reference TRBV18 and TRBJ2-3, is NAGVMQNPRHLVRRRGQEARLRCSPMKGHSHVYWYRQLPEEGLKFMVYLQKENIIDESGMPKERFSAEFPKEGPSILRIQQVVRGDSAAYFCASSPPGLISTDTQYFGPGTRLTVL.

This clonotype was seen more than once but under ten times. J is TRBJ2-2 and V is TRBV20-1; D ambiguous. The CDR3 length is 14 residues. CDR1 and CDR2 (germline): DFQATT, SNEGSKA (reference sequence). V lost 3 bases and J 0 bases, leaving 8 bases between the germline ends. The CDR3 protein is CSARNGANTGELFF. CDR3 DNA sequence: TGCAGTGCTAGGAACGGCGCGAACACCGGGGAGCTGTTTTTT.

The chain combines TRBV6-5 with TRBJ2-5; 7 bases fit TRBD1. V shed 0 bases and J 6 bases; nucleotides not matched to a gene: 7. This CDR3 region has 15 residues. Germline V lookup: CDR1 MNHEY, CDR2 SVGAGI. CDR3 sequence reads: CASSYSGLRGQTQYF. The CDR3 nucleotides read TGTGCCAGCAGTTACTCGGGCCTTAGGGGGCAGACCCAGTACTTC.

The chain is built from TRBV4-3 and TRBJ2-1; D might be TRBD2 (5 bases). Trimming removed 1 base from V and 10 bases from J, with 11 bases in between. CDR1 is LGHNA, CDR2 YSLEER, per germline. CDR3 size: 13 residues. The CDR3 sequence: CASSQAQAGEQFF. CDR3 in DNA: TGCGCCAGCAGCCAAGCCCAGGCGGGCGAGCAGTTCTTC.

A few counts support this clonotype. This chain connects TRBV12-3 or TRBV12-4 to TRBJ2-5, with D tentatively TRBD1 (5 bases). The CDR3 is 13 residues long. V was clipped by 9 bases and J by 4 bases, with 15 bases between them. CDR3 DNA sequence: TGTGCCAGTATCTTAGGGGTCGGAGAGACCCAGTACTTC. This translates into CASILGVGETQYF.

This clonotype was seen only a few times. The V and J genes are TRBV11-2 and TRBJ1-1, with D possibly TRBD1 on 5 matching bases. V dropped 7 bases and J dropped 7 bases, with 13 bases sitting between them. This CDR3 comprises 12 residues. Looked up from germline, CDR1 is SGHAT and CDR2 is FQNNGV. In DNA form, the CDR3 reads TGTGCCAGCAACCCGTGGGGGGGTGAAGCTTTCTTT. This sequence encodes CASNPWGGEAFF.

V and J are TRBV10-3 and TRBJ2-7; D is perhaps TRBD2 (5 bases). The CDR3 is made up of 15 amino acids. Germline loops: CDR1 ENHRY, CDR2 SYGVKD. Trimming took off 0 bases at V and 2 bases at J, with 11 bases between the two ends. The CDR3 reads CAISESFSGTYEQYF. The CDR3 nucleotides are TGTGCCATCAGTGAGTCTTTCAGCGGAACCTACGAGCAGTACTTC.